This is a list of T cell receptor beta chains from one sample in a study of T cells in Graves' hyperthyroidism and ophthalmopathy. Using its own MiXCR run on the multiplex PCR reads, TCRdb lists one record per CDR3 protein. Of around 700,000 distinct CDR3 sequences listed, around 20% are singletons. Sequenced sample: blood. Every receptor here comes from a woman aged 50 to 60 with Graves' hyperthyroidism that later progressed to Graves' ophthalmopathy. Each CDR3 is given with its conserved first and last residue. A D gene is named only where the DNA matches it firmly. For some rows the clone size is stated as once, few or many, or as a class when expanded; others skip it.

V gene: TRBV5-6
clone size: -
J gene: TRBJ2-7
D gene: TRBD1
CDR3 DNA: TGTGCCAGCAGCGTCAGGACAGGGGGCTATGAGCAGTACTTC
CDR3 protein: CASSVRTGGYEQYF

V gene: TRBV20-1
clone size: many
J gene: TRBJ2-1
D gene: -
CDR3 DNA: TGCAGTGCTAGAAATACAAGGGCGAGATCCTACAATGAGCAGTTCTTC
CDR3 protein: CSARNTRARSYNEQFF

V gene: TRBV6-1
clone size: many
J gene: TRBJ1-1
D gene: TRBD1
CDR3 DNA: TGTGCCAGCACCATGACAGGGAACACCGGTGAAGCTTTCTTT
CDR3 protein: CASTMTGNTGEAFF

V gene: TRBV27
clone size: many
J gene: TRBJ2-1
D gene: TRBD2
CDR3 DNA: TGTGCCAGCAGTACCGGGACTAGCGGGGGAGGTAATGAGCAGTTCTTC
CDR3 protein: CASSTGTSGGGNEQFF

V gene: TRBV3-1
clone size: many
J gene: TRBJ2-5
D gene: -
CDR3 DNA: TGTGCCAGCAGCCTGGATAGCGGAGGGACCCAGTACTTC
CDR3 protein: CASSLDSGGTQYF

V gene: TRBV20-1
clone size: few
J gene: TRBJ1-5
D gene: -
CDR3 DNA: TGCAGTGCTAGAACGACGGGGGGTAGCAATCAGCCCCAGCATTTT
CDR3 protein: CSARTTGGSNQPQHF

V gene: TRBV13
clone size: many
J gene: TRBJ2-1
D gene: TRBD2
CDR3 DNA: TGTGCCAGCAGCTGGGGGAGGGTGAATGAGCAGTTCTTC
CDR3 protein: CASSWGRVNEQFF

V gene: TRBV19
clone size: -
J gene: TRBJ2-1
D gene: TRBD2
CDR3 DNA: TGTGCCAGTAGTATTAGCGGGGGGGCCAATGAGCAGTTCTTC
CDR3 protein: CASSISGGANEQFF

V gene: TRBV3-1
clone size: -
J gene: TRBJ1-1
D gene: -
CDR3 DNA: TGTGCCAGCAGCCAAAGGACAGCCTACACTGAAGCTTTCTTT
CDR3 protein: CASSQRTAYTEAFF

V gene: TRBV5-1
clone size: many
J gene: TRBJ2-6
D gene: -
CDR3 DNA: TGCGCCAGCAGCCAGGACAGCTCTGGGGCCAACGTCCTGACTTTC
CDR3 protein: CASSQDSSGANVLTF

V gene: TRBV10-3
clone size: many
J gene: TRBJ2-7
D gene: -
CDR3 DNA: TGTGCCATCGCCCCGGACGCAACAGACGAGCAGTACTTC
CDR3 protein: CAIAPDATDEQYF

V gene: TRBV11-2
clone size: -
J gene: TRBJ1-1
D gene: TRBD1
CDR3 DNA: TGTGCCAGCAGCTTAGGGCGGGACAGGGAAGCTTTCTTT
CDR3 protein: CASSLGRDREAFF

V gene: TRBV5-1
clone size: -
J gene: TRBJ1-1
D gene: -
CDR3 DNA: TGCGCCAGCAGCTTCGAAGACATGAACACTGAAGCTTTCTTT
CDR3 protein: CASSFEDMNTEAFF